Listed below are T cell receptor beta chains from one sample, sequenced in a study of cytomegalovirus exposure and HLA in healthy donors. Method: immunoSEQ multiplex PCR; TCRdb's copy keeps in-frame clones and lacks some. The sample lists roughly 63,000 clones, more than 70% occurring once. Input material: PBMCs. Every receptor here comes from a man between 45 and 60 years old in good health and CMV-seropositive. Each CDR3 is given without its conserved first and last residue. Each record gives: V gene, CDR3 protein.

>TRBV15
ATSARDRDHEQY
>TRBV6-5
ASSYSSEQY
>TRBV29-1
SVEGTNADTQY
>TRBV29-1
SVGSSGSSNEQF
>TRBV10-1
ASSAGGRGARDTQY
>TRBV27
ASSHRVRETQY
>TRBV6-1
ASSENKNYGYT
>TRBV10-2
ASTRLGADSPLH
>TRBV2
ASKGASTGGELF
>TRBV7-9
ASRRGEYQETQY
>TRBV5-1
ASSLGDREENEQY
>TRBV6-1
ASSEATGRSSYEQY
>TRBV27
ASSPYQGQGIQPQH
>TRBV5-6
ASSNLRDRISGNTIY
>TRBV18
ASSPSGENQPQH
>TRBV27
ASSFTSGRASYDTQY
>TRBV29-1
SAPGYGGIYNEQF
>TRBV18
ASSPGQVWGPLH
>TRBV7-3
ASSLRQGNTEAF
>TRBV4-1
ASSLKREYTDTQY
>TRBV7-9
ASSLEGGIKY
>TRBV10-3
ATGTGDETQY
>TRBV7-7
ASSRGTSYQETQY
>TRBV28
ASSLPGNTDTQY
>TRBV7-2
ASSPDRRGYGYT
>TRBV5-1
ASSLESDTEAF
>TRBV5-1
ASSLRTGGANTEAF
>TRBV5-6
ASSRTTPLSGGSYNEQF
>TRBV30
AWSESPQGEQY
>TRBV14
ASSLIGTGYRDTQY
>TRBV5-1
ASSHGESEQF
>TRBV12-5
GTAHDTEAF
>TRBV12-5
ASGSGQGNTGELF
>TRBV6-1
ASSERGSGEKLF
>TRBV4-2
ASSQGQGGSYEQY
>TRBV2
ASKRERDTQY
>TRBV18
ASSPREAGRGFGNQPQH
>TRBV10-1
ASSPGPLNTGELF
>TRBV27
ASSSRTGYYEQY
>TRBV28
ASASGGTDTQY
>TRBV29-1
SVETGYGYGYT
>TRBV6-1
ASTLDRGFNNEQF
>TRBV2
ASSDPGRGANVLT
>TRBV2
ASTTGTGAGNTIY
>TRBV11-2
ASTHEGQGIQETQY
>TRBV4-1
ASSQTWGGAYEQY
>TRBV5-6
ASSFTGALDNTEAF
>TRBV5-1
ASSLDGKAF